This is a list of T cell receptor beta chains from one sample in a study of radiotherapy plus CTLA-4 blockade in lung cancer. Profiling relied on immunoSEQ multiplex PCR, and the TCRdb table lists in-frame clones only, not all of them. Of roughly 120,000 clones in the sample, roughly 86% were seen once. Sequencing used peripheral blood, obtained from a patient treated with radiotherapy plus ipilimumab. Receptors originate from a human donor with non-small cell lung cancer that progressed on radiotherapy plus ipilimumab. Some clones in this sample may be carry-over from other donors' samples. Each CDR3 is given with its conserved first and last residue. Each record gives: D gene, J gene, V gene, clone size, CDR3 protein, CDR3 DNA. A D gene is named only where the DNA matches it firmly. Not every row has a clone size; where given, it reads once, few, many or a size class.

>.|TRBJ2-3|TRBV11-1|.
CASSLQPTTSTDTQYF
TGTGCCAGCAGCTTACAGCCTACAACTAGCACAGATACGCAGTATTTT
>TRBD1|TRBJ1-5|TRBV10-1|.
CASSYILRTGIEQPQHF
TGCGCCAGCAGTTATATCCTACGGACAGGGATAGAACAGCCCCAGCATTTT
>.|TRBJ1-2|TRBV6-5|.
CASRREGNYGYTF
TGTGCCAGCAGGCGTGAGGGGAACTATGGCTACACCTTC
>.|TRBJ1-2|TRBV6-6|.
CASSYSGGDGYTF
TGTGCCAGCAGTTACTCGGGAGGGGATGGCTACACCTTC
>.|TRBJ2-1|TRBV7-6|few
CASSLVNNEQFF
TGTGCCAGCAGCTTAGTCAACAATGAGCAGTTCTTC
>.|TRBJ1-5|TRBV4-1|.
CASSLDGTGNQPQHF
TGCGCCAGCAGCCTAGATGGGACGGGCAATCAGCCCCAGCATTTT
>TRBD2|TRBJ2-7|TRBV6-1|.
CASSELALAGGFGEQYF
TGTGCCAGCAGTGAATTAGCACTAGCGGGGGGGTTTGGCGAGCAGTACTTC
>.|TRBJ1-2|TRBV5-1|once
CASSLQGESYGYTF
TGCGCCAGCAGCTTGCAGGGTGAGTCGTATGGCTACACCTTC
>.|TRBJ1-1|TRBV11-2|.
CASSLVSTEAFF
TGTGCCAGCAGCTTAGTTTCCACTGAAGCTTTCTTT
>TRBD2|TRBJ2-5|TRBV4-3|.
CASSQVLAGAQETQYF
TGCGCCAGCAGCCAGGTTCTAGCGGGGGCCCAAGAGACCCAGTACTTC
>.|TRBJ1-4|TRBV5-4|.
CASSLVNEKLFF
TGTGCCAGCAGCTTAGTAAATGAAAAACTGTTTTTT
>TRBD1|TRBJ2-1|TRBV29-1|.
CSVEKGTGPSEQFF
TGCAGCGTTGAAAAAGGGACAGGGCCTAGTGAGCAGTTCTTC
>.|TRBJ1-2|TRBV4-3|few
CASSQATGDPFYGYTF
TGCGCCAGCAGCCAAGCGACGGGGGATCCCTTCTATGGCTACACCTTC
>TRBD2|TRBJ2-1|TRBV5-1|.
CASSRGGVTYNEQFF
TGCGCCAGCAGCCGGGGGGGAGTCACCTACAATGAGCAGTTCTTC
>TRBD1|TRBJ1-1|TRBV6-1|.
CASSGGTAEAFF
TGTGCCAGCAGTGGAGGGACAGCGGAAGCTTTCTTT
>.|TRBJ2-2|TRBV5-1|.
CASSLERQGGNTGELFF
TGCGCCAGCAGCTTGGAGCGTCAGGGGGGTAACACCGGGGAGCTGTTTTTT
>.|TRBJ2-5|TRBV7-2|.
CASSFNTPMVAETQYF
TGTGCCAGCAGCTTTAATACCCCTATGGTAGCGGAGACCCAGTACTTC
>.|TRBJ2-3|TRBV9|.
CASSTGSWADTQYF
TGTGCCAGCAGCACAGGGAGCTGGGCAGATACGCAGTATTTT
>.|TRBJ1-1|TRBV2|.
CASSNRDPGANTEAFF
TGTGCCAGCAGTAATAGGGACCCGGGGGCCAACACTGAAGCTTTCTTT
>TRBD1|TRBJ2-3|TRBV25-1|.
CASRDRGLTDTQYF
TGTGCCAGCAGGGACAGGGGGCTTACAGATACGCAGTATTTT
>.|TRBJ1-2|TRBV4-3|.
CASSQALGGSYGYTF
TGCGCCAGCAGCCAAGCCTTGGGTGGGAGCTATGGCTACACCTTC
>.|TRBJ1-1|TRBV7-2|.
CASSPIWNTEAFF
TGTGCCAGCAGCCCAATATGGAACACTGAAGCTTTCTTT
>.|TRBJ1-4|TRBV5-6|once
CASSLGAGVPNEKLFF
TGTGCCAGCAGCCTGGGGGCAGGGGTACCTAATGAAAAACTGTTTTTT
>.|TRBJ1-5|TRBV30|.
CAWCRGNNQPQHF
TGTGCCTGGTGTCGAGGGAACAATCAGCCCCAGCATTTT
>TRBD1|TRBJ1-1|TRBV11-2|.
CASSRAWGQLNTEAFF
TGTGCCAGCAGCAGAGCCTGGGGACAGCTGAACACTGAAGCTTTCTTT
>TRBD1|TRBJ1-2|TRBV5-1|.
CASSFRQGSSYGYTF
TGCGCCAGCAGCTTCCGACAGGGAAGCTCCTATGGCTACACCTTC
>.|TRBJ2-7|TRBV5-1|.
CASKPIRGTYEQYF
TGCGCCAGCAAACCAATTAGGGGAACCTACGAGCAGTACTTC
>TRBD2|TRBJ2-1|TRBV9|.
CASSGISGGADEQFF
TGTGCCAGCAGCGGGATTAGCGGGGGGGCGGATGAGCAGTTCTTC
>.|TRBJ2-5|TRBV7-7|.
CASSPQGGSETQYF
TGTGCTAGCAGCCCTCAGGGGGGTTCGGAGACCCAGTACTTC
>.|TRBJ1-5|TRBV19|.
CASSIGRQFNQPQHF
TGTGCCAGTAGTATAGGGAGGCAGTTCAATCAGCCCCAGCATTTT
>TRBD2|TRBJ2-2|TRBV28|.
CASSLTLAGAAGELFF
TGTGCCAGCAGTTTGACGTTAGCGGGGGCGGCCGGGGAGCTGTTTTTT